This entry describes one T cell receptor (beta chain). The CDR3 loop spans 14 amino acids. The germline V gene has CDR1 SGDLS and CDR2 YYNGEE. Trimming took 3 bases from V and 3 from J, leaving 12 bases between them. This sample was taken from a study of T-cell reconstitution after alpha-beta-depleted transplantation in children. Unique molecular identifiers were incorporated when the TCRbeta library was constructed. From the PCR reads, TCRdb called clonotypes with MiXCR, one entry per CDR3 protein. The top ten clones hold approximately 3% of a sample with about 540,000 distinct CDR3 sequences, about 18% of them seen once.

This chain uses TRBV9 with TRBJ2-5, with TRBD2 as a possible D gene (6 bases). This specimen was PBMCs from the stem cell graft donor, taken from the stem cell graft. This receptor was identified in a human donor who donated a stem cell graft to a child with acute lymphoblastic leukemia. In DNA, the CDR3 is TGTGCCAGCAGCGCGGGAGACCGAGAAGAGACCCAGTACTTC. This translates into CASSAGDREETQYF.